This TCR beta chain was observed in a study of blood T cell repertoires in COVID-19. In germline, CDR1 is SGHTA, CDR2 FQGNSA. The CDR3 has 13 amino acids. V was trimmed by 5 bases and J by 2 bases, leaving 9 bases between them. Original analysis: By means of reference gene primer amplification, nucleated cell counts were estimated. The protocol was immunoSEQ multiplex PCR, while the TCRdb copy is restricted to in-frame clones and leaves out a portion. From that table come the V and J calls and clone size; the DNA was used to work out D and trimming. The sample lists about 250,000 clones, approximately 86% occurring once.

The source of this sequence is a woman aged 55-69 years who had recovered from COVID-19. The sequenced sample consisted of peripheral blood. The rearrangement joins TRBV7-2 to TRBJ1-2, with D perhaps TRBD1 (6 bases). The CDR3 nucleotides are TGTGCCAGCAGCCCGCAGGGGAACTATGGCTACACCTTC. Translating gives CASSPQGNYGYTF.